This T cell receptor (beta chain) appears in the sequencing data of a study of blood T cell repertoires in COVID-19. In the study overall: PBMCs, B-cell-depleted T cells, or T cells were the source of the cDNA or gDNA that made up the material.

Original processing methods: Amplification with reference gene primers provided the estimates of nucleated cell counts. Some clones are missing from TCRdb's copy, which holds only in-frame ones; the method was immunoSEQ multiplex PCR. V and J calls and clone size are given by that table; D and trimming were obtained from the DNA. The sample records about 190,000 clones, 75% to 85% being singletons. Trimming removed 3 bases at V and 2 bases at J, with 5 bases between. CDR3 length: 14 amino acids. Germline CDR1 and CDR2: MRHNA and SNTAGT. The genes are TRBV6-4 and TRBJ2-6; D ambiguous. The sequencing sample was made of peripheral blood. The receptor comes from a man aged 60 to 69 with acute or convalescent COVID-19. This CDR3 is CASSENTGANVLTF. The CDR3 bases are TGTGCCAGCAGTGAAAACACTGGGGCCAACGTCCTGACTTTC.